What follows describes a single T cell receptor beta chain. The antigen is undetermined. Germline lookup yields CDR1 SEHNR and CDR2 FQNEAQ (reference sequence). This CDR3 region has 15 residues. This sample stems from a study of CD8 T cells in cerebrospinal fluid in Alzheimer's disease. Study context: CSF T cell clonal expansion was assessed by plate-based nested PCR and droplet-based sequencing.

Regarding the study as a whole: Healthy subjects less often had a clone of at least 3% than Alzheimer's patients.

TCRdb re-called the 10x single-cell sequencing reads and gives one entry per CDR3 protein, without DNA. Its clone listing holds some 1,500 distinct CDR3 sequences. The chain uses TRBV7-9 and TRBJ1-6. Sequences were obtained from cerebrospinal fluid. This TCR derives from a human donor with mild cognitive impairment. This chain's CDR3 is CASSLGPAENSPLHF.